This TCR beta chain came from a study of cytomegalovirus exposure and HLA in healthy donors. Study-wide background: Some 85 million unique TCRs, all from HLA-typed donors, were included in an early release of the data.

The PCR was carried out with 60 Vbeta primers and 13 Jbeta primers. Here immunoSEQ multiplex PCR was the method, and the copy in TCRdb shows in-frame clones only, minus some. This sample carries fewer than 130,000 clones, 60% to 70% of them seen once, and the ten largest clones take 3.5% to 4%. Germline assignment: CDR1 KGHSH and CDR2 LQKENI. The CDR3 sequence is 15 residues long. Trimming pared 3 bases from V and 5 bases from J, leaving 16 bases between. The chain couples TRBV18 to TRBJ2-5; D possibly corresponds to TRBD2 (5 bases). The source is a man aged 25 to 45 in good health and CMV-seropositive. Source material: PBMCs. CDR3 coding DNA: TGTGCCAGCTCACCTTCGTTCGGGAAAGAGGAGACCCAGTACTTC. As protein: CASSPSFGKEETQYF.